This entry features one T cell receptor (beta chain) sequence. Its cognate antigen has yet to be identified. Base qualities were left out, and no much larger clone turns up one base away. Every donor was a healthy Caucasian. Counted from cysteine to phenylalanine, this CDR3 has 16 amino acids. This entry keeps only the CDR3 DNA: 48 bases, framed from base 1. Clipping removes 3 bases from V and 5 bases from J, with 12 as the unmatched junction base count. CDR1 DFQATT and CDR2 SNEGSKA were looked up in the germline V gene (reference sequence). The data were obtained in a study of identical twins (dated by TCRdb to the mid-2010s). Looking at the study overall: The study deep-sequenced TCR alpha and beta repertoires from monozygotic twins, unrelated adults of various ages and cord blood to test whether fetal clonotypes persist. To rule out contamination, the twin experiments were replicated at different times with different library preparation protocols. Results the study describes overall, beyond this receptor: Fewer insertions were carried by abundant cord blood beta clonotypes; a weaker similar trend was observed in young adult naive repertoires, while no such trend was observed in memory repertoires. Compared with coincidental sharing between unrelated individuals, an excess of low generation-probability sequences was observed among out-of-frame TCR alpha sequences shared between twins. Because the same donors could not be followed over many years, conclusions were based on cross-sectional statistical analysis. Out-of-frame TCR alpha sharing in monozygotic twins was systematically underestimated by recombination models, whereas sharing between unrelated individuals was in agreement with the recombination models. Excess twin sharing in beta out-of-frame sequences was weaker because fewer shared sequences lowered the signal-to-noise ratio. Invariant T cells such as MAIT and iNKT could partly confound zero-insertion analyses, although diverse VJ usage argued against such confounding for most clonotypes.

Receptor libraries were prepared by 5' RACE. Sequencer: Illumina HiSeq 2000. A universal primer binding site was introduced by template switching, and a unique molecular identifier was present in the final cDNA, enabling accurate counting of TCR cDNA molecules. Specific primers in the conserved constant-segment region were used to synthesize first-strand cDNA for TCR alpha and beta chains. To control for contamination, every cDNA library carried two barcodes: a SMART-Mk sample barcode plus Illumina barcodes. Two successive PCR steps introduced TruSeq adapter sequences along with Illumina sample barcodes. The TCR alpha and beta cDNA libraries were sequenced on the Illumina HiSeq platform using custom primers. In the paper's pipeline: MiGEC was used to process raw reads and extract unique molecular identifiers, and MiXCR was used to find CDR3 positions. For each individual, recombination models were inferred using an EM algorithm with the repgenHMM and IGoR tools. The analysis of shared clonotypes was done with the tcR package in R, with sharing normalized by the product of cloneset sizes. To study raw recombination without the effects of thymic and clonal selection, out-of-frame nonproductive sequences were analyzed. TCRdb reprocessed the public reads (quality trimming at Q25 with fastp, clone calling with MiXCR) and kept in-frame beta chains. When rows share a CDR3 protein, they turn into one entry using the most common DNA and genes. The V and J calls follow TCRdb's processing rather than the paper's. This sample lists 1.5 million to 2 million distinct CDR3 sequences; 32% were detected once. About 0.27% of the sample goes to the ten largest clones.

The material sequenced was cord blood. The chain joins TRBV20-1 to TRBJ2-7; 11 bases in the junction line up with TRBD2. The TCR was taken from a newborn girl in good health. The CDR3 region reads CSASRGTSGRVNEQYF. The DNA is TGCAGTGCTAGTAGGGGTACTAGCGGGAGAGTGAACGAGCAGTACTTC.